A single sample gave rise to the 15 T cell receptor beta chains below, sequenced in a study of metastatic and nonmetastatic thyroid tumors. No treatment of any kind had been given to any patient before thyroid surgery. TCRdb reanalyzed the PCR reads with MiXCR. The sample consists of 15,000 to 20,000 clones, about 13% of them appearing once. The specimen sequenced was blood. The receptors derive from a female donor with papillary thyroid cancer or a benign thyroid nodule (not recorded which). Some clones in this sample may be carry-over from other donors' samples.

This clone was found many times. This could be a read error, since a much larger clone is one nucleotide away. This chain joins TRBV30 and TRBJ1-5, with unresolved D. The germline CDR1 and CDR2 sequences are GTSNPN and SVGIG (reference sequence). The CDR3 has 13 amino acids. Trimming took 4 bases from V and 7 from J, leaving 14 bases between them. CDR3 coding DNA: TGTGCCTGGAATCTCGGAAGTGGACAGCCCCAGCATTTT. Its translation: CAWNLGSGQPQHF.

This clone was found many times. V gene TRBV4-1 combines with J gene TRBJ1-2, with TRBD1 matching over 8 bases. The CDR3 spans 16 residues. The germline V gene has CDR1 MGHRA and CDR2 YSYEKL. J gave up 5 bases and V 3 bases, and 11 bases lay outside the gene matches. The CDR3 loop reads CASSQIPGQVVYGYTF. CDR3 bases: TGCGCCAGCAGCCAGATCCCGGGACAGGTAGTTTATGGCTACACCTTC.

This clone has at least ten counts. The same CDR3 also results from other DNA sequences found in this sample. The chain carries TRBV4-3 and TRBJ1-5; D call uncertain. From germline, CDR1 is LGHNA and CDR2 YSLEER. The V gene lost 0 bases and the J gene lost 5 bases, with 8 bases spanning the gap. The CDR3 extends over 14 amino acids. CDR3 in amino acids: CASSQDVGYQPQHF. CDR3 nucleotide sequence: TGCGCCAGCAGCCAAGACGTCGGGTATCAGCCCCAGCATTTT.

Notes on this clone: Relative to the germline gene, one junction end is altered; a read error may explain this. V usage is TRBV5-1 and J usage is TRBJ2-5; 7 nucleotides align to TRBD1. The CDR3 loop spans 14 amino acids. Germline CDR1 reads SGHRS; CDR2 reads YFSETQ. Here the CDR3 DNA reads TGCGCCAGCAGCCCGTGGACAGGCCAAGGGACCCAGTACTTC. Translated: CASSPWTGQGTQYF.

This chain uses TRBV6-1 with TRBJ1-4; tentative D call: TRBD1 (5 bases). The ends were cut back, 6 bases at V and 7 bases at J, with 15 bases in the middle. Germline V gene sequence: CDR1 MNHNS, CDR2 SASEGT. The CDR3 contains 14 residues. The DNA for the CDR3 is TGTGCCAGCAGCTCCGCGACAGCGACTGAAAAACTGTTTTTT. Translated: CASSSATATEKLFF.

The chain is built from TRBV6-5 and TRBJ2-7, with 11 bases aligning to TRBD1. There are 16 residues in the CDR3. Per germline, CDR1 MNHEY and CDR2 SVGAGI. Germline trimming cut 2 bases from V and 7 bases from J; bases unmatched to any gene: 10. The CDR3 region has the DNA TGTGCCAGCAGTTACCCCCGGACAGGGGGCAGAAATGAGCAGTACGTC. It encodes CASSYPRTGGRNEQYV.

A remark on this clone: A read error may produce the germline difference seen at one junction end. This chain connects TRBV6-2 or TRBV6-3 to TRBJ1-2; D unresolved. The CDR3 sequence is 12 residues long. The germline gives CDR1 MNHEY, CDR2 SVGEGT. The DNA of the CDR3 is TGTGCCAGTAATCAGAGGTGGACTGGCCACACCTTC. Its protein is CASNQRWTGHTF.

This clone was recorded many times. CDR3 residues: CASSLGSTDTQYF. CDR3 DNA: TGTGCCAGCAGCTTAGGGAGCACAGATACGCAGTATTTT. V gene TRBV7-9 combines with J gene TRBJ2-3; D is uncertain. The germline V gene encodes CDR1 SEHNR and CDR2 FQNEAQ (reference sequence). V gave up 1 base and J gave up 0 bases, with 2 bases separating them. The CDR3 totals 13 residues.

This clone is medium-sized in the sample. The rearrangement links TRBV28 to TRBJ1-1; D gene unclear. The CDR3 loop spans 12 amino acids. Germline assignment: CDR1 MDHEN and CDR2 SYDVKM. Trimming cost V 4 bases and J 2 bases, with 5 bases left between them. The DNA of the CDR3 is TGTGCCAGCAGTTCAACCAACACTGAAGCTTTCTTT. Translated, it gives CASSSTNTEAFF.

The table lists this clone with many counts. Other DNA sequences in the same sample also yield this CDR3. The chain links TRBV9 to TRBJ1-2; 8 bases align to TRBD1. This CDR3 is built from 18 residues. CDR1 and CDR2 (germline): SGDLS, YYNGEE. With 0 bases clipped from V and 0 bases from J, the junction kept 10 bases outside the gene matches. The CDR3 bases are TGTGCCAGCAGCGTAGGGGTTGGGCAGGGGGCTTCTAACTATGGCTACACCTTC. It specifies CASSVGVGQGASNYGYTF.

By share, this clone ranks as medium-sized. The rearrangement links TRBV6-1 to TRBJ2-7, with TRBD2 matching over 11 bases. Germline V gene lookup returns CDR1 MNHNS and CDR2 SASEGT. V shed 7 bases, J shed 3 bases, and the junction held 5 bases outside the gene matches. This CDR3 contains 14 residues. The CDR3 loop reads CASKLAGDIYEQYF. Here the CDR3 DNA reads TGTGCCAGCAAACTAGCGGGAGACATCTACGAGCAGTACTTC.

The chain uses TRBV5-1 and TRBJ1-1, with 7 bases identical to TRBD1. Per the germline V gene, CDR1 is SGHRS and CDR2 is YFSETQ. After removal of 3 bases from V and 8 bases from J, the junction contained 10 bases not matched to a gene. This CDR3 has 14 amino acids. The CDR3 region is CASSSGGGLEEAFF. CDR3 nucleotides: TGCGCCAGCAGCTCTGGAGGGGGCTTAGAGGAAGCTTTCTTT.

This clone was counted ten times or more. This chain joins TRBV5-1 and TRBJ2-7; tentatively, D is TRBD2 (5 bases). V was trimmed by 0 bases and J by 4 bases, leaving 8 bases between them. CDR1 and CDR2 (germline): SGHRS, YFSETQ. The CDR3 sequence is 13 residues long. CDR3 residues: CASSLAERYEQYF. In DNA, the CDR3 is TGCGCCAGCAGCTTGGCTGAGCGGTACGAGCAGTACTTC.

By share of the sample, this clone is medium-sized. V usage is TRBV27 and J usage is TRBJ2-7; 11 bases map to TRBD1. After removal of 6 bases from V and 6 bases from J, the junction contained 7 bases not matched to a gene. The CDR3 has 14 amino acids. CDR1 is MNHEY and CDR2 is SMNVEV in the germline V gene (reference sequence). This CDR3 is CASRVGQGVREQYF. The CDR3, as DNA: TGTGCCAGCAGAGTGGGACAGGGGGTGCGCGAGCAGTACTTC.

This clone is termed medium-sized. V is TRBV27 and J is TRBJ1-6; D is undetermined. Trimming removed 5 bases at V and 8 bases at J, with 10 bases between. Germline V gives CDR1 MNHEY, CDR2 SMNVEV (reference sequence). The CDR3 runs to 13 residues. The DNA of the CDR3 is TGTGCCAGCAGTGCCACCCGGGATTCACCCCTCCACTTT. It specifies CASSATRDSPLHF.